These 27 T cell receptor beta chains were sequenced from one sample in a study of shared clonotypes between healthy human individuals. The table came from immunoSEQ multiplex PCR; TCRdb's copy has only in-frame clones and leaves some out. The table shows about 2 million clones, with over 85% occurring only once. The sample taken for sequencing was naive CD4+ T cells sorted from blood. Subset given: CD45RA+ positively selected. Every receptor here comes from a man aged 18 to 30 in good health.

The chain recombines TRBV30 with TRBJ2-7; D possibly corresponds to TRBD2 (6 bases). This CDR3 is built from 11 residues. Germline V lookup: CDR1 GTSNPN, CDR2 SVGIG (reference sequence). V lost 3 bases and J 8 bases, leaving 11 bases between the germline ends. CDR3: CAWSRGLQQYF. CDR3 bases: TGTGCCTGGAGCCGGGGACTTCAGCAGTACTTC. Filled out from reference TRBV30 and TRBJ2-7, the complete variable domain reads SQTIHQWPATLVQPVGSPLSLECTVEGTSNPNLYWYRQAAGRGLQLLFYSVGIGQISSEVPQNLSASRPQDRQFILSSKKLLLSDSGFYLCAWSRGLQQYFGPGTRLTVT.

The rearrangement joins TRBV12-5 to TRBJ1-1; 10 nucleotides agree with TRBD1. The CDR3 has 15 amino acids. Germline values: CDR1 LGHNT, CDR2 FRNRAP. The V gene end was trimmed by 4 bases and the J gene end by 4 bases; junction bases not matched to a gene: 6. In nucleotides, the CDR3 is TGTGCTAGTGGTTCGACAGGGGGCGCGGTCACTGAAGCTTTCTTT. Protein sequence: CASGSTGGAVTEAFF.

This sequence joins TRBV28 and TRBJ1-5; D gene ambiguous. This CDR3 is built from 12 residues. Trimming removed 4 bases at V and 7 bases at J, with 8 bases between. CDR1 is MDHEN and CDR2 is SYDVKM in the germline V gene. The CDR3 is CASSSPGQPQHF. The CDR3 DNA reads TGTGCCAGCAGTTCCCCGGGGCAGCCCCAGCATTTT.

The V gene is TRBV2, the J gene TRBJ2-7, with D perhaps given as TRBD1 or TRBD2 (5 bases each). The ends were cut back, 5 bases at V and 3 bases at J, with 17 bases in the middle. Germline V gives CDR1 SNHLY, CDR2 FYNNEI. There are 15 residues in the CDR3. The CDR3 DNA is TGTGCCAGCAGTCCTCGGGACGCAGGATTCTACGAGCAGTACTTC. Its translation: CASSPRDAGFYEQYF.

On this clone itself: Distinct nucleotide sequences in the sample also encode this CDR3. V and J are TRBV7-9 and TRBJ1-5; D is unclear. The CDR3 has 15 residues. Trimming cost V 2 bases and J 0 bases, with 8 bases left between them. Germline CDR1 and CDR2: SEHNR and FQNEAQ (reference sequence). CDR3 DNA sequence: TGTGCCAGCAGCTTATCCGGAGATAGCAATCAGCCCCAGCATTTT. It is translated as CASSLSGDSNQPQHF.

Notes on this clone: Different DNA sequences within this sample yield the same CDR3. V and J are TRBV7-2 and TRBJ2-1; D might be TRBD2 (6 bases). CDR3 length: 15 amino acids. Germline-derived CDR1 and CDR2 are SGHTA and FQGNSA. The V gene lost 0 bases and the J gene lost 2 bases, with 8 bases spanning the gap. The CDR3 region is CASSLAGGTYNEQFF. The CDR3 DNA reads as TGTGCCAGCAGCTTAGCCGGGGGAACCTACAATGAGCAGTTCTTC. Full variable domain (rest looked up from reference TRBV7-2 and TRBJ2-1): GAGVSQSPSNKVTEKGKDVELRCDPISGHTALYWYRQSLGQGLEFLIYFQGNSAPDKSGLPSDRFSAERTGGSVSTLTIQRTQQEDSAVYLCASSLAGGTYNEQFFGPGTRLTVL.

J is TRBJ2-5 and V is TRBV15; D is unclear. CDR3 size: 15 residues. Germline assignment: CDR1 LNHNV and CDR2 YYDKDF (reference sequence). V was pared by 0 bases and J by 8 bases, with 16 bases between. DNA for the CDR3: TGTGCCACCAGCAGAGATCAGGCCCCATCTTTTACCCAGTACTTC. It codes for CATSRDQAPSFTQYF.

The rearrangement uses TRBV5-8 and TRBJ2-3, with D possibly matching TRBD1 (6 bases). The CDR3 covers 16 residues. V lost 3 bases and J lost 5, with 19 bases in between. Germline CDR1 reads SGHTS; CDR2 reads YDEGEE. The CDR3 spells CASSWTDTGGVDTQYF. Here the CDR3 DNA reads TGTGCCAGCAGCTGGACAGACACTGGTGGGGTAGATACGCAGTATTTT.

This chain joins TRBV6-1 and TRBJ1-2, with 7 bases aligning to TRBD1. The CDR3 loop spans 16 amino acids. The germline V gene has CDR1 MNHNS and CDR2 SASEGT. V shed 0 bases, J shed 2 bases, and the junction held 6 bases outside the gene matches. Here the CDR3 DNA reads TGTGCCAGCAGTGAAGCGGAGGGACAGACAAACTATGGCTACACCTTC. As protein: CASSEAEGQTNYGYTF.

The CDR3 loop reads CATSRDPGLQNSPLHF. CDR3 sequence (DNA): TGTGCCACCAGCAGAGATCCGGGATTGCAGAATTCACCCCTCCACTTT. The chain carries TRBV15 and TRBJ1-6, with no clear D. Trimming took 0 bases from V and 7 from J, leaving 13 bases between them. CDR3 length equals 16 residues. Germline V gene data show CDR1 as LNHNV and CDR2 as YYDKDF (reference sequence).

V usage is TRBV9 and J usage is TRBJ2-1, with unresolved D. The germline V and J ends were trimmed by 4 bases and 2 bases, with 13 bases remaining between them. The CDR3 totals 15 residues. Germline-derived CDR1 and CDR2 are SGDLS and YYNGEE. The CDR3 coding sequence is TGTGCCAGCAGCAGATTATCCACAACCTACAATGAGCAGTTCTTC. Amino acid sequence: CASSRLSTTYNEQFF.

The rearrangement links TRBV6-5 to TRBJ1-4; maybe TRBD1 (5 bases). CDR1 and CDR2 (germline): MNHEY, SVGAGI. This CDR3 contains 14 residues. V lost 3 bases, J lost 2 bases, and 7 bases lay in between. The CDR3: CASSYRGTNEKLFF. CDR3 nucleotide sequence: TGTGCCAGCAGTTATCGGGGGACTAATGAAAAACTGTTTTTT.

With respect to this clone: In the same sample, other DNA sequences code for this CDR3. This rearrangement joins TRBV7-2 to TRBJ2-1, with TRBD1 identical over 9 bases. V shed 3 bases and J 3 bases; nucleotides not matched to a gene: 3. Germline lookup yields CDR1 SGHTA and CDR2 FQGNSA. The CDR3 runs 15 residues. CDR3: CASSFDRGGYNEQFF. CDR3 nucleotide sequence: TGTGCCAGCAGCTTTGACAGGGGGGGCTACAATGAGCAGTTCTTC.

The V call is TRBV6-1, the J call TRBJ1-5, with D tentatively TRBD1 (5 bases). Germline V CDR1 and CDR2: MNHNS, SASEGT. Trimming shortened V by 7 bases and J by 7 bases, and 17 bases separated the two germline ends. The CDR3 runs to 14 residues. The CDR3 DNA sequence: TGTGCCAGCAAATCGGGGGGGGTCGGCCAGCCCCAGCATTTT. Residues: CASKSGGVGQPQHF.

The chain recombines TRBV4-2 with TRBJ2-3; D call uncertain. Germline CDR1 LGHNA, CDR2 YNFKEQ. This CDR3 spans 12 amino acids. V lost 1 base, J lost 7 bases, and 6 bases lay in between. The CDR3 loop is CASSQVTNTQYF. As DNA, the CDR3 is TGTGCCAGCAGCCAAGTAACCAATACGCAGTATTTT.

The chain has TRBV30 and TRBJ1-1; tentative D call: TRBD1 (5 bases). CDR1 is GTSNPN and CDR2 is SVGIG in the germline V gene (reference sequence). V was trimmed by 2 bases and J by 3 bases, leaving 13 bases between them. This CDR3 comprises 14 residues. In DNA form, the CDR3 reads TGTGCCTGGAGTCGCCGGTGGGGGGACACTGAAGCTTTCTTT. Translation: CAWSRRWGDTEAFF.

As concerns this clone: The same CDR3 arises from other DNA sequences in this sample as well. V usage is TRBV4-3 and J usage is TRBJ2-7, with no clear D. V gave up 0 bases and J gave up 2 bases, with 5 bases separating them. CDR1 LGHNA and CDR2 YSLEER come from the germline V gene. CDR3 length equals 13 residues. CDR3 in amino acids: CASSQDRAYEQYF. CDR3 nucleotides: TGCGCCAGCAGCCAAGATAGGGCCTACGAGCAGTACTTC.

The chain couples TRBV28 to TRBJ1-3; 7 bases line up with TRBD1. The CDR3 has 15 amino acids. With V trimmed by 6 bases and J by 2 bases, 7 bases remained unmatched. Germline V gene sequence: CDR1 MDHEN, CDR2 SYDVKM. As DNA, the CDR3 is TGTGCCAGCAGAGTTACAGGGGTAGCTGGAAACACCATATATTTT. Translated, it gives CASRVTGVAGNTIYF. Full variable domain (rest looked up from reference TRBV28 and TRBJ1-3): DVKVTQSSRYLVKRTGEKVFLECVQDMDHENMFWYRQDPGLGLRLIYFSYDVKMKEKGDIPEGYSVSREKKERFSLILESASTNQTSMYLCASRVTGVAGNTIYFGEGSWLTVV.

The chain links TRBV4-3 to TRBJ2-2; 9 bases line up with TRBD1. The length of the CDR3 is 17 residues. V lost 4 bases to trimming and J lost 1 base; unmatched junction nucleotides: 7. CDR1 and CDR2 (germline): LGHNA, YSLEER. CDR3 nucleotide sequence: TGCGCCAGCAGCCTGGATCCGGGACAGGGGAACACCGGGGAGCTGTTTTTT. Its translation: CASSLDPGQGNTGELFF.

This clone was seen once. The chain couples TRBV19 to TRBJ2-5; TRBD1 might be the D (5 bases). In germline, CDR1 is LNHDA, CDR2 SQIVND (reference sequence). Trimming took 3 bases from V and 1 from J, leaving 9 bases between them. The CDR3 totals 14 residues. CDR3 bases: TGTGCCAGTAGTATGTCAGGGCGCCAAGAGACCCAGTACTTC. Residues: CASSMSGRQETQYF.

The rearrangement uses TRBV10-1 and TRBJ2-3; no clear D. Germline V gives CDR1 WNHNN, CDR2 SYGVQD (reference sequence). Trimming shortened V by 2 bases and J by 8 bases, and 11 bases separated the two germline ends. This CDR3 comprises 13 residues. The CDR3 bases are TGCGCCAGCAGTGAGGGTCTAGACGGTACGCAGTATTTT. It specifies CASSEGLDGTQYF.

The chain is built from TRBV7-2 and TRBJ2-6, with no clear D. Trimming shortened V by 3 bases and J by 3 bases, and 3 bases separated the two germline ends. CDR1 is SGHTA and CDR2 is FQGNSA in the germline V gene. This CDR3 is 13 amino acids long. CDR3 sequence (DNA): TGTGCCAGCAGCTTGAATGGGGCCAACGTCCTGACTTTC. The encoded protein is CASSLNGANVLTF.

This clone showed up just once. J is TRBJ2-3 and V is TRBV21-1; whether TRBD2, the table's D call, matches the DNA was not checked. TRBV21-1 is termed a pseudogene. There are 14 residues in the CDR3. CDR3 loop: CACARLAEGDTQYF. In DNA form, the CDR3 reads TGTGCCTGTGCCCGACTAGCTGAGGGAGATACGCAGTATTTT.

This clone appeared once. The chain carries TRBV2 and TRBJ2-7; 9 bases are a match to TRBD2. The CDR3 is made up of 15 amino acids. The germline gives CDR1 SNHLY, CDR2 FYNNEI. Losses at the gene ends were 2 bases for V and 3 bases for J; bases not matched to a gene: 5. CDR3 sequence reads: CASSEIAGGFYEQYF. The CDR3 DNA reads TGTGCCAGCAGTGAAATCGCGGGAGGGTTCTACGAGCAGTACTTC.

The rearrangement joins TRBV30 to TRBJ2-7, with 11 bases lining up with TRBD1. The CDR3 is 14 residues long. Germline V lookup: CDR1 GTSNPN, CDR2 SVGIG (reference sequence). V lost 6 bases, J lost 2 bases, and 6 bases stayed unmatched. The CDR3 nucleotides are TGTGCCTGTTTGGCGGGACAGGGGGCCTACGAGCAGTACTTC. It translates to CACLAGQGAYEQYF.

The chain carries TRBV30 and TRBJ1-5, with D perhaps matching TRBD1 (5 bases). The CDR3 runs to 12 residues. The V gene's germline CDR1 is GTSNPN and CDR2 SVGIG (reference sequence). The V and J ends lost 4 bases and 11 bases respectively, with 15 bases between them. CDR3 sequence (DNA): TGTGCCTGGACCTCTGGGACGCCGGCCCAGCATTTT. Translation: CAWTSGTPAQHF.

This chain connects TRBV4-3 to TRBJ2-6, with 7 bases lining up with TRBD2. V shed 6 bases and J 0 bases; nucleotides not matched to a gene: 5. Germline values: CDR1 LGHNA, CDR2 YSLEER. The CDR3 is 16 residues long. CDR3 sequence (DNA): TGCGCCAGCAGTCTAGCGGCAAACTCTGGGGCCAACGTCCTGACTTTC. It is translated as CASSLAANSGANVLTF.